This T cell receptor beta chain was documented in a study of OX40 agonist ivuxolimab in advanced cancers. Study-level points and caveats: Among the lowest levels of clonal expansion were found in partial responders at 0.1-3.0 mg/kg.

The protocol was immunoSEQ multiplex PCR, while the TCRdb copy is restricted to in-frame clones and leaves out a portion. The repertoire holds over 35,000 clones, around nine tenths seen once, with 35% to 40% in the top ten. This clone was seen just once. Its matching antigen is unknown. Autoimmune disease history or systemic immunosuppression excluded patients. Germline V gene data show CDR1 as MDHEN and CDR2 as SYDVKM. The CDR3 is 15 residues long. With 8 bases removed from V and 0 bases from J, the gap between germline ends came to 16 bases. Sequenced material: CD4+ or CD8+ T cells sorted from blood, taken in a trial of the OX40 agonist ivuxolimab. V and J are TRBV28 and TRBJ2-5; a weak D match, TRBD2 (6 bases). This TCR was sampled from an adult with an advanced solid tumor such as melanoma, head and neck, liver or kidney cancer. CDR3 sequence reads: CASHTWGTHQETQYF. The DNA of the CDR3 is TGTGCCAGCCACACCTGGGGGACTCACCAAGAGACCCAGTACTTC.